These 18 T cell receptor beta chains were all obtained from the same sample, sequenced in a study of shared clonotypes between healthy human individuals. Sequencing was performed with immunoSEQ multiplex PCR; in TCRdb, only in-frame clones are kept and a portion is missing. The sample has some 2.3 million clones; 85% to 95% are singletons. Material for sequencing was naive CD4+ T cells from PBMCs. The subset was: CD45RA+ positively selected. The source is a young man in good health. Some clones in this sample may be carry-over from other donors' samples.

This chain connects TRBV15 to TRBJ1-5; D is undetermined. Germline values: CDR1 LNHNV, CDR2 YYDKDF (reference sequence). V lost 5 bases to trimming and J lost 6 bases, with 14 bases between them. The CDR3 is 14 amino acids. The CDR3 here is CATSPGSWGQPQHF. CDR3 bases: TGTGCCACCAGCCCGGGATCCTGGGGTCAGCCCCAGCATTTT.

This chain joins TRBV7-2 and TRBJ2-6; D may be TRBD2 (5 bases). Trimming took 4 bases from V and 1 from J, leaving 8 bases between them. Per the germline V gene, CDR1 is SGHTA and CDR2 is FQGNSA. CDR3 size: 15 residues. The CDR3 region is CASSSRTSGANVLTF. DNA for the CDR3: TGTGCCAGCAGCTCTCGGACTTCTGGGGCCAACGTCCTGACTTTC.

J is TRBJ2-1 and V is TRBV9, with D perhaps being TRBD1 or TRBD2 (5 bases each). CDR3 size: 16 residues. V lost 3 bases and J 7 bases, leaving 20 bases between the germline ends. Germline CDR1 and CDR2: SGDLS and YYNGEE. The CDR3 coding sequence is TGTGCCAGCAGCGAACGACAATGGGACCGTCAGAATGAGCAGTTCTTC. Translating gives CASSERQWDRQNEQFF.

The CDR3, as DNA: TGTGCCAGCAGCGCGCAACCGGGACAGGGGGCGAATGGCTACACCTTC. Protein product: CASSAQPGQGANGYTF. The J gene is TRBJ1-2, the V gene TRBV7-3; 12 bases line up with TRBD1. The CDR3 has 16 residues. With V trimmed by 5 bases and J by 6 bases, 10 bases remained unmatched. In germline, CDR1 is SGHTA, CDR2 FQGTGA.

As regards this clone: Other DNA sequences in this specimen translate into the identical CDR3. V usage is TRBV28 and J usage is TRBJ2-3; D is possibly TRBD2 (7 bases). The CDR3 totals 15 residues. The ends were cut back, 3 bases at V and 4 bases at J, with 14 bases in the middle. The germline V gene encodes CDR1 MDHEN and CDR2 SYDVKM. The CDR3 nucleotides are TGTGCCAGCAGTTTGGCACAGGGAGGGGCAGATACGCAGTATTTT. It specifies CASSLAQGGADTQYF.

V usage is TRBV19 and J usage is TRBJ1-5, with D possibly TRBD1 on 5 matching bases. Germline assignment: CDR1 LNHDA and CDR2 SQIVND (reference sequence). CDR3 length: 14 residues. V was cut by 6 bases and J by 5 bases, with 14 bases left in between. As DNA, the CDR3 is TGTGCCAGTAGAATATGGGGGGGAGATCAGCCCCAGCATTTT. Protein sequence: CASRIWGGDQPQHF.

Turning to this clone: Distinct nucleotide sequences in the sample also encode this CDR3. The chain combines TRBV7-9 with TRBJ2-1; TRBD1 agrees at 9 bases. The V segment lost 3 bases and the J segment 2 bases; nucleotides outside the gene matches: 2. Per germline, CDR1 SEHNR and CDR2 FQNEAQ (reference sequence). This CDR3 is built from 15 residues. The CDR3 loop reads CASSLDRGAYNEQFF. The CDR3, as DNA: TGTGCCAGCAGCTTGGACAGGGGCGCCTACAATGAGCAGTTCTTC. The full variable domain, with the rest looked up from reference TRBV7-9 and TRBJ2-1, is DTGVSQNPRHKITKRGQNVTFRCDPISEHNRLYWYRQTLGQGPEFLTYFQNEAQLEKSRLLSDRFSAERPKGSFSTLEIQRTEQGDSAMYLCASSLDRGAYNEQFFGPGTRLTVL.

As DNA, the CDR3 is TGCGCCAGCAGCTTTGGACAGCCCTACAATGAGCAGTTCTTC. Encoded protein: CASSFGQPYNEQFF. The genes are TRBV5-1 and TRBJ2-1; maybe TRBD1 (6 bases). V lost 2 bases to trimming and J lost 2 bases, with 8 bases between them. Per the germline V gene, CDR1 is SGHRS and CDR2 is YFSETQ. CDR3 length: 14 amino acids.

The rearrangement joins TRBV19 to TRBJ1-1, with D uncertain. V lost 3 bases and J lost 5, with 19 bases in between. CDR1 is LNHDA, CDR2 SQIVND, per germline (reference sequence). The CDR3 runs to 16 residues. The CDR3 protein is CASSISSPTGGTEAFF. CDR3 nucleotide sequence: TGTGCCAGTAGTATCTCGTCCCCGACGGGTGGAACTGAAGCTTTCTTT.

This chain links TRBV15 with TRBJ1-5; 8 bases are shared with TRBD1. The CDR3 consists of 16 residues. J was trimmed by 0 bases and V by 5 bases; bases with no gene match: 6. Germline V gene data show CDR1 as LNHNV and CDR2 as YYDKDF (reference sequence). This CDR3 is CATSQQGEVSNQPQHF. DNA of the CDR3: TGTGCCACCAGCCAACAGGGGGAGGTTAGCAATCAGCCCCAGCATTTT.

The chain links TRBV28 to TRBJ2-1; no reliable D call. CDR1 MDHEN and CDR2 SYDVKM come from the germline V gene. V lost 6 bases, J lost 4 bases, and 13 bases lay in between. This CDR3 contains 14 residues. CDR3 sequence reads: CASRGAAGYNEQFF. The CDR3 DNA reads TGTGCCAGCAGGGGCGCGGCCGGTTACAATGAGCAGTTCTTC.

This clone was recorded a few times. The V and J genes are TRBV6-1 and TRBJ1-1; 8 positions agree with TRBD1. Germline assignment: CDR1 MNHNS and CDR2 SASEGT. After removal of 2 bases from V and 1 base from J, the junction contained 6 bases not matched to a gene. This CDR3 comprises 16 residues. CDR3 DNA sequence: TGTGCCAGCAGTGAATTCAGGGGGCAACCGAACACTGAAGCTTTCTTT. It is translated as CASSEFRGQPNTEAFF.

This chain joins TRBV23-1 and TRBJ1-2; the match to TRBD1 covers 7 bases. TRBV23-1 is placed among ORFs of uncertain function. V trimming: 0 bases; J trimming: 10 bases; junction bases outside the gene matches: 5. The CDR3 runs to 13 residues. The CDR3 sequence is CASSQSKQGFYTF. The CDR3 bases are TGCGCCAGCAGTCAATCGAAACAGGGGTTCTACACCTTC.

The genes are TRBV28 and TRBJ1-5; TRBD1 agrees at 9 bases. The CDR3 is made up of 15 amino acids. V shed 6 bases and J 5 bases; nucleotides not matched to a gene: 8. Germline V gene data show CDR1 as MDHEN and CDR2 as SYDVKM. CDR3 sequence: CASRPRDRVYQPQHF. The CDR3 coding sequence is TGTGCCAGCAGACCCCGGGACAGGGTCTATCAGCCCCAGCATTTT.

J is TRBJ1-5 and V is TRBV19; a weak D match, TRBD1 (5 bases). This CDR3 region has 17 residues. Per the germline V gene, CDR1 is LNHDA and CDR2 is SQIVND (reference sequence). Trimming took off 0 bases at V and 0 bases at J, with 12 bases between the two ends. CDR3 sequence: CASSIDPRQNSNQPQHF. The CDR3 DNA sequence: TGTGCCAGTAGTATAGATCCCCGACAGAATAGCAATCAGCCCCAGCATTTT.

This clone was counted a single time. This rearrangement joins TRBV4-1 to TRBJ2-5; 7 nucleotides line up with TRBD1. The end of the DNA aligns better with TRBJ2-7, so the J call may be wrong. Germline values: CDR1 MGHRA, CDR2 YSYEKL. CDR3 length: 14 amino acids. This chain's CDR3 is CASRRQGIDYEQYF. The CDR3, as DNA: TGCGCCAGCAGAAGACAGGGAATAGATTACGAGCAGTACTTC.

This chain joins TRBV6-1 and TRBJ1-1; 7 positions match TRBD1. Germline assignment: CDR1 MNHNS and CDR2 SASEGT. The CDR3 has 15 residues. The ends lost 7 bases at V and 3 bases at J; junction bases unmatched: 11. The chain's CDR3 is CASKSLGGPDTEAFF. In nucleotides, the CDR3 is TGTGCCAGCAAATCTTTAGGGGGCCCAGACACTGAAGCTTTCTTT.

This clone was counted a few times. The chain couples TRBV20-1 to TRBJ1-1; no reliable D call. V was shortened by 8 bases and J by 8 bases, with 12 bases between the two germline ends. The germline V gene has CDR1 DFQATT and CDR2 SNEGSKA (reference sequence). The length of the CDR3 is 10 residues. The CDR3 sequence: CSPRQEEAFF. The CDR3 DNA reads TGCAGTCCGAGGCAGGAGGAAGCTTTCTTT.